This T cell receptor beta chain was recovered during a study of CD8+ T cells in alopecia areata. Following extraction, RNA underwent reverse transcription to cDNA, which served as the sequencing template. Some clones are missing from TCRdb's copy, which holds only in-frame ones; the method was immunoSEQ multiplex PCR. This table has a few hundred thousand clones, around 65% appearing once. There are 13 residues in the CDR3. Germline values: CDR1 SQVTM, CDR2 ANQGSEA. V lost 5 bases and J lost 2, with 12 bases in between. Sample treatment: oral pan-JAK inhibitor, 5-10 mg twice daily. This rearrangement joins TRBV29-1 to TRBJ1-1; tentatively, D is TRBD1 (5 bases). This clonotype was obtained from a human donor with alopecia areata. The sample in question was CD4+ T cells sorted from blood, obtained around week 42, from a patient treated with tofacitinib. The DNA for the CDR3 is TGCAGCGTTATGGGCAGGGCTAACACTGAAGCTTTCTTT. Protein: CSVMGRANTEAFF.